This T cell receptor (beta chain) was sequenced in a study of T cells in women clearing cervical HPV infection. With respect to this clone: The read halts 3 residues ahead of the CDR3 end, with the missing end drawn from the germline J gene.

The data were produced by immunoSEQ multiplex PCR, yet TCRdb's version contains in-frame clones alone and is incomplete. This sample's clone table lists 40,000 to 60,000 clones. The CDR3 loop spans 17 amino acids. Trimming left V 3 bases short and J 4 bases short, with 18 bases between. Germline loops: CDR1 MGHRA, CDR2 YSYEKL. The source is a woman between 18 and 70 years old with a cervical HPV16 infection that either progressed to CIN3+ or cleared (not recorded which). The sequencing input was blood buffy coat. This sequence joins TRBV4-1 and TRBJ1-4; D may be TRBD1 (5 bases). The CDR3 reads CASSQVADRGINEKLFF. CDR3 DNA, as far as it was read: TGCGCCAGCAGCCAGGTGGCAGACAGAGGGATTAATGAAAAA.